What follows are 12 T cell receptor beta chains derived from one specimen sequenced in a study of blood T cell repertoires in COVID-19. The protocol was immunoSEQ multiplex PCR, while the TCRdb copy is restricted to in-frame clones and leaves out a portion. The profile shows roughly 320,000 clones, roughly 90% of them singletons. Sequenced material: PBMCs or T cells enriched from blood (not recorded which). The source is a woman aged 25 to 39 who had been exposed to COVID-19.

V and J are TRBV27 and TRBJ2-2; perhaps TRBD1 as D (6 bases). CDR1 MNHEY and CDR2 SMNVEV come from the germline V gene (reference sequence). Trimming pared 3 bases from V and 7 bases from J, leaving 15 bases between. The CDR3 is made up of 15 amino acids. CDR3 in amino acids: CASSLFGGENGELFF. CDR3 nucleotide sequence: TGTGCCAGCAGTTTGTTTGGGGGCGAGAACGGGGAGCTGTTTTTT.

The V and J genes are TRBV4-3 and TRBJ2-2; 12 positions agree with TRBD2. V shed 4 bases and J 5 bases; nucleotides not matched to a gene: 5. The length of the CDR3 is 16 residues. Germline CDR1 LGHNA, CDR2 YSLEER. The DNA of the CDR3 is TGCGCCAGCAGCCCCTTACTAGCGGGGGGTACCGGGGAGCTGTTTTTT. The encoded protein is CASSPLLAGGTGELFF.

The chain has TRBV18 and TRBJ1-1, with 9 bases fitting TRBD1. Germline V lookup: CDR1 KGHSH, CDR2 LQKENI. With V trimmed by 2 bases and J by 2 bases, 3 bases remained unmatched. The CDR3 sequence is 15 residues long. CDR3 in amino acids: CASSPVQGANTEAFF. The CDR3 nucleotides are TGTGCCAGCTCACCAGTACAGGGGGCAAACACTGAAGCTTTCTTT.

V is TRBV5-5 and J is TRBJ2-3; weak D call: TRBD2 (6 bases). The V gene lost 3 bases and the J gene lost 3 bases, with 11 bases spanning the gap. The CDR3 is made up of 14 amino acids. Germline V gene sequence: CDR1 SGHKS, CDR2 YYEKEE (reference sequence). CDR3 amino acids: CASSSGTSTDTQYF. CDR3 nucleotide sequence: TGTGCCAGCAGCTCCGGGACTTCAACAGATACGCAGTATTTT.

This clone came up a few times. The chain links TRBV14 to TRBJ1-2; D gene uncertain. Germline CDR1 and CDR2: SGHDN and FVKESK. This CDR3 is built from 13 residues. Trimming removed 1 base from V and 5 bases from J, with 8 bases in between. Here the CDR3 DNA reads TGTGCCAGCAGCCAAGCACAGCCTTATGGCTACACCTTC. Protein sequence: CASSQAQPYGYTF.

This chain uses TRBV21-1 with TRBJ1-4; the listed D gene, TRBD1, was not tested against the DNA. TRBV21-1 is deemed a pseudogene. This CDR3 spans 17 amino acids. Written as DNA, the CDR3 is TGTGCCAGCAGCATCCGACAGGGGGCATTATCTAATGAAAAACTGTTTTTT. It yields the protein CASSIRQGALSNEKLFF.

The chain couples TRBV3-1 (or the pseudogene TRBV3-2) to TRBJ1-4, with D unclear. Germline V gene lookup returns CDR1 LGHDT and CDR2 YNNKEL (reference sequence). This CDR3 contains 11 residues. V lost 6 bases, J lost 5 bases, and 4 bases lay in between. CDR3: CASSSNEKLFF. CDR3 coding DNA: TGTGCCAGCAGTTCGAATGAAAAACTGTTTTTT.

This clone was found once. The chain employs TRBV10-3 and TRBJ2-2; 9 positions match TRBD2. CDR3 length: 16 amino acids. Losses at the gene ends were 6 bases for V and 11 bases for J; bases not matched to a gene: 16. Germline V gene lookup returns CDR1 ENHRY and CDR2 SYGVKD. The CDR3 sequence: CAIRAGSGGASIELFF. The CDR3 bases are TGTGCCATCAGGGCCGGTAGCGGGGGCGCGTCGATTGAGCTGTTTTTT.

The CDR3 DNA follows: TGTGCCAGCAGCCCGCTTCGGGGTAGCGGGGGTTCCTACAATGAGCAGTTCTTC. Its translation is CASSPLRGSGGSYNEQFF. This chain links TRBV5-4 with TRBJ2-1; 9 positions match TRBD2. Germline V CDR1 and CDR2: SGHNT, YYREEE (reference sequence). Losses at the gene ends were 4 bases for V and 1 base for J; bases not matched to a gene: 12. The CDR3 contains 18 residues.

The chain employs TRBV5-1 and TRBJ2-3; 8 bases are a match to TRBD1. The J segment lost 5 bases and the V segment lost 3 bases, leaving 5 bases of the junction unmatched. There are 14 residues in the CDR3. In germline, CDR1 is SGHRS, CDR2 YFSETQ. The CDR3 region is CASSSDRGGDTQYF. The CDR3 DNA reads as TGCGCCAGCAGCTCCGACAGGGGAGGAGATACGCAGTATTTT.

This clone was recorded once. This chain links TRBV7-8 with TRBJ1-2; D unclear. From germline, CDR1 is SGHVS and CDR2 FQNEAQ. V lost 4 bases to trimming and J lost 6 bases, with 12 bases between them. This CDR3 comprises 13 residues. In DNA form, the CDR3 reads TGTGCCAGCAGCTATGGGCTTACTGATGGCTACACCTTC. Its protein is CASSYGLTDGYTF.

V is TRBV19 and J is TRBJ1-3; possibly TRBD1 for D (6 bases). The CDR3 is 14 residues long. The V and J ends lost 6 bases and 4 bases respectively, with 13 bases between them. The germline V gene has CDR1 LNHDA and CDR2 SQIVND (reference sequence). CDR3: CASSKTGSGNTIYF. CDR3 nucleotides: TGTGCCAGTAGCAAAACAGGGTCGGGAAACACCATATATTTT.